The next 24 T cell receptor beta chains were all read from a single sample in a study of CD4 T cells in relation to SARS-CoV-2 and coronaviruses. Antigens of these TCRs are unknown. Sequencing was performed with immunoSEQ multiplex PCR; in TCRdb, only in-frame clones are kept and a portion is missing. The profile shows roughly 20,000 clones, 78% of them singletons. Before the COVID-19 pandemic, during about 2011-2018, CD4+ T cells were taken from unexposed donors. After approximately 10 days of culture, CD4+ T cells were isolated. Material for sequencing was CD4+ T cells from PBMCs, cultured in vitro. Receptors originate from a human donor in good health.

The gene calls are TRBV10-3 and TRBJ2-1, with 9 bases lining up with TRBD2. There are 15 residues in the CDR3. Germline trimming cut 6 bases from V and 4 bases from J; bases unmatched to any gene: 7. Germline V gives CDR1 ENHRY, CDR2 SYGVKD. The CDR3 reads CAISIGLASYNEQFF. In nucleotides, the CDR3 is TGTGCCATCAGCATTGGACTAGCGTCGTACAATGAGCAGTTCTTC.

V and J are TRBV24-1 and TRBJ2-5; D ambiguous. Germline V gene sequence: CDR1 KGHDR, CDR2 SFDVKD. The CDR3 is made up of 12 amino acids. V was clipped by 5 bases and J by 1 base, with 4 bases between them. CDR3: CATSGLQETQYF. The DNA for the CDR3 is TGTGCCACCAGTGGGCTCCAAGAGACCCAGTACTTC.

This chain uses TRBV12-3 or TRBV12-4 with TRBJ1-2; TRBD1 aligns across 10 bases. The CDR3 has 13 residues. With V trimmed by 4 bases and J by 6 bases, 2 bases remained unmatched. The CDR3 sequence: CASSSGQGHGYTF. CDR3 nucleotide sequence: TGTGCCAGCAGTTCGGGACAGGGGCATGGCTACACCTTC.

V usage is TRBV24-1 and J usage is TRBJ2-7, with unresolved D. There are 14 residues in the CDR3. Germline CDR1 and CDR2: KGHDR and SFDVKD. V dropped 4 bases and J dropped 2 bases, with 11 bases sitting between them. CDR3 sequence (DNA): TGTGCCACCAGTGACACCAAGTTTCCCTACGAGCAGTACTTC. Encoded protein: CATSDTKFPYEQYF.

The chain recombines TRBV7-9 with TRBJ1-5; D might be TRBD1 (5 bases). CDR3 length: 12 residues. V was clipped by 5 bases and J by 10 bases, with 12 bases between them. From germline, CDR1 is SEHNR and CDR2 FQNEAQ (reference sequence). The CDR3 bases are TGTGCCAGCAGCCCCCTTGGGGGACCCCAGCATTTT. Encoded protein: CASSPLGGPQHF.

This sequence joins TRBV3-1 (or the pseudogene TRBV3-2) and TRBJ2-5; D gene uncertain. From germline, CDR1 is LGHDT and CDR2 YNNKEL (reference sequence). This CDR3 contains 11 residues. V was shortened by 0 bases and J by 4 bases, with 0 bases between the two germline ends. CDR3 region: CASSQEETQYF. CDR3 in DNA: TGTGCCAGCAGCCAAGAAGAGACCCAGTACTTC.

The CDR3 region is CASSVVSSGNTIYF. The CDR3 DNA reads TGTGCCAGCAGCGTAGTCAGCTCTGGAAACACCATATATTTT. The genes are TRBV9 and TRBJ1-3; D is unclear. Deletions cut 0 bases from V and 0 bases from J, with 4 bases between. This CDR3 spans 14 amino acids. Germline loops: CDR1 SGDLS, CDR2 YYNGEE.

The CDR3, as DNA: TGTGCCAGCTCACCACCGGGACTAGCGGGAGCTCATGAGCAGTTCTTC. Protein product: CASSPPGLAGAHEQFF. V usage is TRBV18 and J usage is TRBJ2-1, with 14 bases fitting TRBD2. V gave up 0 bases and J gave up 8 bases; unmatched junction bases: 3. The CDR3 has 16 residues. Germline V gene lookup returns CDR1 KGHSH and CDR2 LQKENI.

The chain joins TRBV6-1 to TRBJ2-6; TRBD2 might be the D (5 bases). Between the trimmed V and J ends, which lost 6 bases and 0 bases, there was a span of 12 bases. The germline gives CDR1 MNHNS, CDR2 SASEGT. The CDR3 has 16 amino acids. CDR3 sequence (DNA): TGTGCCAGCAGAGAAAGACGGGGCTCTGGGGCCAACGTCCTGACTTTC. Protein product: CASRERRGSGANVLTF.

This chain joins TRBV5-1 and TRBJ2-1, with 8 nucleotides matching TRBD1. This CDR3 is built from 13 residues. Losses at the gene ends were 3 bases for V and 8 bases for J; bases not matched to a gene: 4. CDR1 is SGHRS and CDR2 is YFSETQ in the germline V gene. CDR3 region: CASSWTRGHEQFF. CDR3 coding DNA: TGCGCCAGCAGCTGGACCAGGGGGCATGAGCAGTTCTTC.

The chain couples TRBV24-1 to TRBJ2-5, with D maybe TRBD1 (6 bases). The germline V gene encodes CDR1 KGHDR and CDR2 SFDVKD. Trimming shortened V by 4 bases and J by 5 bases, and 10 bases separated the two germline ends. This CDR3 contains 13 residues. The CDR3 loop is CATSEQGRETQYF. Here the CDR3 DNA reads TGTGCCACCAGTGAACAGGGAAGGGAGACCCAGTACTTC.

In DNA form, the CDR3 reads TGTGCCAGCAGCTTAGATTACGACAGGACCTATGGCTACACCTTC. This sequence encodes CASSLDYDRTYGYTF. V is TRBV11-2 and J is TRBJ1-2; D perhaps matches TRBD1 (6 bases). Germline V gene lookup returns CDR1 SGHAT and CDR2 FQNNGV. V was pared by 0 bases and J by 4 bases, with 12 bases between. This CDR3 has 15 residues.

The V and J genes are TRBV12-3 or TRBV12-4 and TRBJ1-1, with 8 bases fitting TRBD1. The J segment lost 6 bases and the V segment lost 5 bases, leaving 5 bases of the junction unmatched. This CDR3 is 13 amino acids long. CDR3 residues: CASSKGQEPEAFF. CDR3 in DNA: TGTGCCAGCAGTAAGGGACAGGAACCTGAAGCTTTCTTT.

This clone is a singleton in its sample. The rearrangement uses TRBV27 and TRBJ2-5; 11 bases line up with TRBD2. This CDR3 contains 12 residues. V dropped 6 bases and J dropped 7; count of bases not matched to a gene: 1. In germline, CDR1 is MNHEY, CDR2 SMNVEV (reference sequence). Here the CDR3 reads CASRLAGGTQYF. The CDR3 coding sequence is TGTGCCAGCAGGCTAGCGGGGGGGACCCAGTACTTC.

V gene TRBV28 combines with J gene TRBJ1-3, with no clear D. The V gene lost 4 bases and the J gene lost 2 bases, with 3 bases spanning the gap. Per germline, CDR1 MDHEN and CDR2 SYDVKM. The CDR3 totals 12 residues. CDR3 DNA: TGTGCCAGCAGTTGGACTGGAAACACCATATATTTT. Translation gives CASSWTGNTIYF.

The V call is TRBV18, the J call TRBJ1-1, with TRBD1 identical over 9 bases. The ends lost 3 bases at V and 10 bases at J; junction bases unmatched: 3. CDR3 length: 12 residues. The germline gives CDR1 KGHSH, CDR2 LQKENI. CDR3 sequence (DNA): TGTGCCAGCTCACCTTCGACAGGGGGAGCTTTCTTT. Translated: CASSPSTGGAFF.

This clone appeared a few times. CDR3 DNA: TGTGCCAGCAGAAGGGCGTTTGAGGACAATGAGCAGTTCTTC. Its translation is CASRRAFEDNEQFF. The chain combines TRBV2 with TRBJ2-1, with unresolved D. Per germline, CDR1 SNHLY and CDR2 FYNNEI. Trimming left V 6 bases short and J 5 bases short, with 14 bases between. This CDR3 has 14 residues. Combining the CDR3 with reference TRBV2 and TRBJ2-1 gives the whole variable domain EPEVTQTPSHQVTQMGQEVILRCVPISNHLYFYWYRQILGQKVEFLVSFYNNEISEKSEIFDDQFSVERPDGSNFTLKIRSTKLEDSAMYFCASRRAFEDNEQFFGPGTRLTVL.

The chain has TRBV5-1 and TRBJ2-1; possible D gene TRBD2, 5 bases. There are 13 residues in the CDR3. The germline V gene has CDR1 SGHRS and CDR2 YFSETQ. V shed 0 bases and J shed 9 bases, with 10 bases lying between them. The CDR3 protein is CASSLVPAGEQFF. The CDR3 coding sequence is TGCGCCAGCAGCTTGGTGCCGGCGGGTGAGCAGTTCTTC. Full variable domain (remainder filled in from reference TRBV5-1 and TRBJ2-1): KAGVTQTPRYLIKTRGQQVTLSCSPISGHRSVSWYQQTPGQGLQFLFEYFSETQRNKGNFPGRFSGRQFSNSRSEMNVSTLELGDSALYLCASSLVPAGEQFFGPGTRLTVL.

The chain employs TRBV6-5 and TRBJ1-2; D might be TRBD1 (6 bases). The V gene's germline CDR1 is MNHEY and CDR2 SVGAGI. V was pared by 6 bases and J by 8 bases, with 13 bases between. CDR3 length: 12 residues. This CDR3 reads CASRLQGLGYTF. CDR3 nucleotide sequence: TGTGCCAGCAGGTTACAGGGCCTAGGCTACACCTTC.

This clone has just one count. V gene TRBV6-2 or TRBV6-3 combines with J gene TRBJ2-3; maybe TRBD2 (6 bases). V was shortened by 5 bases and J by 0 bases, with 12 bases between the two germline ends. Looked up from germline, CDR1 is MNHEY and CDR2 is SVGEGT. The length of the CDR3 is 15 residues. CDR3 DNA: TGTGCCAGCAGTCGCCTAGCGTCTAGCACAGATACGCAGTATTTT. This sequence encodes CASSRLASSTDTQYF.

CDR3 bases: TGTGCCAGTAGGGACGGACAGGGAAGTAGCAATCAGCCCCAGCATTTT. Residues: CASRDGQGSSNQPQHF. The chain has TRBV19 and TRBJ1-5; TRBD1 agrees at 8 bases. The CDR3 covers 16 residues. Germline-derived CDR1 and CDR2 are LNHDA and SQIVND (reference sequence). The trim removed 6 bases at V and 0 bases at J, leaving 7 bases unmatched.

The chain couples TRBV7-3 to TRBJ2-2, with TRBD1 matching 8 bases. The CDR3 contains 16 residues. The V gene's germline CDR1 is SGHTA and CDR2 FQGTGA. Trimming removed 1 base from V and 4 bases from J; junction bases left unmatched: 5. The CDR3 DNA follows: TGTGCCAGCAGCTTAAATCAGGGGGCTCGCACCGGGGAGCTGTTTTTT. Its translation is CASSLNQGARTGELFF.

The table lists this clone with a few counts. The chain carries TRBV15 and TRBJ1-2; 10 bases match TRBD1. V lost 5 bases and J lost 4; bases outside the gene matches: 4. The CDR3 is 14 amino acids. Germline CDR1 is LNHNV and CDR2 is YYDKDF (reference sequence). The CDR3 sequence is CATSAGQGGYGYTF. In DNA form, the CDR3 reads TGTGCCACCAGCGCCGGACAGGGGGGCTATGGCTACACCTTC.

V usage is TRBV24-1 and J usage is TRBJ1-4; 8 bases agree with TRBD1. The CDR3 covers 13 residues. The germline V gene encodes CDR1 KGHDR and CDR2 SFDVKD. J gave up 5 bases and V 5 bases, and 0 bases lay outside the gene matches. The CDR3 loop reads CATSGTGNEKLFF. As DNA, the CDR3 is TGTGCCACCAGTGGGACAGGGAATGAAAAACTGTTTTTT.